Listed below are T cell receptor beta chains from one sample, sequenced in a study of shared clonotypes between healthy human individuals. Data came from immunoSEQ multiplex PCR; TCRdb stores just in-frame clones and leaves some out. The sample holds over a million clones, 96% seen once. Sample: naive CD4+ T cells sorted from blood. Every receptor here comes from a man aged 25 to 40 in good health. The CDR3 runs from the conserved cysteine through the conserved F or W. Each record gives: clone size, D gene, J gene, V gene, CDR3 DNA, CDR3 protein. A D gene is named only where the DNA matches it firmly. Some rows mark clone size as missing; the rest say once, few, many or name a class of expanded clone.

size: NA
D: NA
J: TRBJ1-1
V: TRBV5-6
DNA: TGTGCCAGCAGCTTGGTAGACAGGAACACTGAAGCTTTCTTT
CDR3: CASSLVDRNTEAFF

size: NA
D: TRBD2
J: TRBJ2-7
V: TRBV9
DNA: TGTGCCAGCAGCGAGCGGGGGGATCCACGGGAGAACCCCTACGAGCAGTACTTC
CDR3: CASSERGDPRENPYEQYF

size: NA
D: NA
J: TRBJ2-1
V: TRBV5-1
DNA: TGCGCCAGCAGCACAGATGTCCGAAACAATGAGCAGTTCTTC
CDR3: CASSTDVRNNEQFF

size: NA
D: NA
J: TRBJ1-1
V: TRBV7-9
DNA: TGTGCCAGCAGCTCCAATCTAGCGGGGACTGAAGCTTTCTTT
CDR3: CASSSNLAGTEAFF

size: NA
D: NA
J: TRBJ2-5
V: TRBV5-1
DNA: TGCGCCAGCAGCTTGGGGCACGAAGAGACCCAGTACTTC
CDR3: CASSLGHEETQYF

size: NA
D: TRBD1
J: TRBJ1-1
V: TRBV10-1
DNA: TGCGCCAGCAGCTCCAGACAGGGGGCTTACGGCACTGAAGCTTTCTTT
CDR3: CASSSRQGAYGTEAFF

size: NA
D: TRBD2
J: TRBJ2-7
V: TRBV5-1
DNA: TGCGCCAGCAGCTCAAGCGGGGGGAACTACGAGCAGTACTTC
CDR3: CASSSSGGNYEQYF

size: NA
D: TRBD2
J: TRBJ2-5
V: TRBV18
DNA: TGTGCCAGCTCACCACCGTCGCGGGAGGTCTGGGAGACCCAGTACTTC
CDR3: CASSPPSREVWETQYF

size: NA
D: TRBD2
J: TRBJ2-1
V: TRBV6-5
DNA: TGTGCCAGCAGTTACGGTTCAGGACTAGCGATAAATGAGCAGTTCTTC
CDR3: CASSYGSGLAINEQFF

size: once
D: NA
J: TRBJ1-1
V: TRBV6-1
DNA: TGTGCCAGCGGCCTCGAGGGGTGGGTGGCTTTCTTT
CDR3: CASGLEGWVAFF

size: NA
D: NA
J: TRBJ1-6
V: TRBV11-3
DNA: TGTGCCAGCAGCTTTCGCCGGGATTCACCCCTCCACTTT
CDR3: CASSFRRDSPLHF

size: NA
D: TRBD1
J: TRBJ2-2
V: TRBV7-2
DNA: TGTGCCAGCAGCTTGCGGACAGGGCCCGGGGAGCTGTTTTTT
CDR3: CASSLRTGPGELFF

size: NA
D: TRBD2
J: TRBJ2-1
V: TRBV5-4
DNA: TGTGCCAGCAGCTTACCGGGACTAGAAGTAGGTAATGAGCAGTTCTTC
CDR3: CASSLPGLEVGNEQFF

size: once
D: TRBD2
J: TRBJ2-3
V: TRBV18
DNA: TGTGCCAGCTCACTAATGCCGGGACTAGCGGGAGGGCGAGCAAGCACAGATACGCAGTATTTT
CDR3: CASSLMPGLAGGRASTDTQYF

size: NA
D: NA
J: TRBJ1-2
V: TRBV5-1
DNA: TGCGCCAGCAACTTCCTCGGGACGGAGAACTATGGCTACACCTTC
CDR3: CASNFLGTENYGYTF

size: NA
D: NA
J: TRBJ2-5
V: TRBV5-1
DNA: TGCGCCAGCAGCGCGGGGACGGTTCTCCAAGAGACCCAGTACTTC
CDR3: CASSAGTVLQETQYF

size: NA
D: TRBD2
J: TRBJ2-1
V: TRBV19
DNA: TGTGCCAGTAGTATAGCCCTAGCGGGTCCTGGGTGGGAGCAGTTCTTC
CDR3: CASSIALAGPGWEQFF

size: NA
D: NA
J: TRBJ1-1
V: TRBV18
DNA: TGTGCCAGCTCAACCCAACTATCAGGGAACACTGAAGCTTTCTTT
CDR3: CASSTQLSGNTEAFF

size: NA
D: NA
J: TRBJ2-6
V: TRBV15
DNA: TGTGCCACCAGCAGAGTGTTGTCAGCCTCTGGGGCCAACGTCCTGACTTTC
CDR3: CATSRVLSASGANVLTF

size: NA
D: TRBD1
J: TRBJ2-7
V: TRBV27
DNA: TGTGCCAGCAGTTTATCAGGGGGCGGCCCCTACGAGCAGTACTTC
CDR3: CASSLSGGGPYEQYF

size: NA
D: NA
J: TRBJ1-1
V: TRBV30
DNA: TGTGCCTGGAGCCTGAAGGGAGGTAGCACTGAAGCTTTCTTT
CDR3: CAWSLKGGSTEAFF

size: NA
D: TRBD1
J: TRBJ1-4
V: TRBV14
DNA: TGTGCCAGCAGCCAAGCTCTAAGGGACAGGGAAGGTGAAAAACTGTTTTTT
CDR3: CASSQALRDREGEKLFF

size: NA
D: TRBD2
J: TRBJ2-7
V: TRBV19
DNA: TGTGCCAGTAGTCCGGGGGGGTTTTACGAGCAGTACTTC
CDR3: CASSPGGFYEQYF

size: NA
D: TRBD2
J: TRBJ2-1
V: TRBV5-1
DNA: TGCGCCAGCAGCTTCGGACTAGCGGGAGTCAATGAGCAGTTCTTC
CDR3: CASSFGLAGVNEQFF

size: NA
D: NA
J: TRBJ2-3
V: TRBV6-1
DNA: TGTGCCAGCAGTGCACGTCGGCGAGCACCCACAGATACGCAGTATTTT
CDR3: CASSARRRAPTDTQYF

size: NA
D: NA
J: TRBJ2-2
V: TRBV18
DNA: TGTGCCAGCTCACCATCGGTGGAAGGTACCGGGGAGCTGTTTTTT
CDR3: CASSPSVEGTGELFF

size: NA
D: NA
J: TRBJ1-1
V: TRBV7-9
DNA: TGTGCCAGCAGCTCTGAGCATTCCGGAGCTTTCTTT
CDR3: CASSSEHSGAFF